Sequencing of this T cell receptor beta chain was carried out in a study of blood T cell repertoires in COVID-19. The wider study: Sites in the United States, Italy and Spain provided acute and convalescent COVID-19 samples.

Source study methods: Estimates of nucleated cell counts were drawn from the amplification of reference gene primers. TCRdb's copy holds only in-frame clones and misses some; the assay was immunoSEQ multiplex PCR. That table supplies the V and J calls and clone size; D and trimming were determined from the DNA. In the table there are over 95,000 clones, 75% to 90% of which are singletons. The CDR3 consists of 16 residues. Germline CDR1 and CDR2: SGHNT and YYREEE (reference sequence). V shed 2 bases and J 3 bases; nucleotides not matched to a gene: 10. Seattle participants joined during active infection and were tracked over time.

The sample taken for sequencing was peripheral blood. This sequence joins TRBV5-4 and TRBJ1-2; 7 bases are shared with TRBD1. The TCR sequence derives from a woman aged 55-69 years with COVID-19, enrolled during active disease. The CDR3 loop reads CASSFLLDRYDYGYTF. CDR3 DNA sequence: TGTGCCAGCAGCTTTTTGTTGGACAGGTATGACTATGGCTACACCTTC.